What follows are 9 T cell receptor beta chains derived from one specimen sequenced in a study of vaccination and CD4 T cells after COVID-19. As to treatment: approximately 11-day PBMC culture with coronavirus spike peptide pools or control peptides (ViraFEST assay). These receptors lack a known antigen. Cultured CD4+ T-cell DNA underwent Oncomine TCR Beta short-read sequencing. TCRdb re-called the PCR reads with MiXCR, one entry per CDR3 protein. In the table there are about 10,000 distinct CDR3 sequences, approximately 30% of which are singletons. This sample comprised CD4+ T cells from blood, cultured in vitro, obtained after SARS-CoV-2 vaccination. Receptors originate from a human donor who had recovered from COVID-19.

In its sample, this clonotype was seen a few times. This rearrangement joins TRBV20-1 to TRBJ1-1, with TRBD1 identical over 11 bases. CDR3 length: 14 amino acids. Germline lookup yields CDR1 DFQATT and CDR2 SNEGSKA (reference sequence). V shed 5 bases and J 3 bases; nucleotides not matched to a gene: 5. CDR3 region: CSARPGQGDTEAFF. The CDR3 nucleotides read TGCAGTGCTCGTCCGGGACAGGGGGACACTGAAGCTTTCTTT.

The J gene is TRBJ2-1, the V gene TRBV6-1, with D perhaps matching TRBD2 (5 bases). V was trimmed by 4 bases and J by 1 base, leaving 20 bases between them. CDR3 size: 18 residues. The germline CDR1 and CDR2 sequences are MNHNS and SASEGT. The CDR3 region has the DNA TGTGCCAGCAGTGGGGGAGCGATGTTGGGCAGATCCTACAATGAGCAGTTCTTC. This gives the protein CASSGGAMLGRSYNEQFF.

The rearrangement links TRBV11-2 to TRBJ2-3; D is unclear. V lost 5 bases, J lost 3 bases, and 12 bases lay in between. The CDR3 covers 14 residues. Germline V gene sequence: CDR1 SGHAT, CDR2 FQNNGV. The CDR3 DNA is TGTGCCAGCAGCCTACAAAGGATGACAGATACGCAGTATTTT. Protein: CASSLQRMTDTQYF.

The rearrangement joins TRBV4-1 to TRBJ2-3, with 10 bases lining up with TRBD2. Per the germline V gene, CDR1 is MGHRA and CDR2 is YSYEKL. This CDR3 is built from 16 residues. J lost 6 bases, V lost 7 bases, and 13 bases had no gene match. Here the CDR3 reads CASTSLAGFSGDTQYF. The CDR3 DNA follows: TGCGCCAGCACCTCACTAGCGGGATTCTCCGGGGATACGCAGTATTTT.

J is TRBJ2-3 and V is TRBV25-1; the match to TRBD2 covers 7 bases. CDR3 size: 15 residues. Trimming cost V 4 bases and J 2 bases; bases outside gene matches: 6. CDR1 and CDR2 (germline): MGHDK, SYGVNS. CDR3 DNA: TGTGCCAGCAGTGCCTTAGCGGGCGTCACAGATACGCAGTATTTT. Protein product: CASSALAGVTDTQYF.

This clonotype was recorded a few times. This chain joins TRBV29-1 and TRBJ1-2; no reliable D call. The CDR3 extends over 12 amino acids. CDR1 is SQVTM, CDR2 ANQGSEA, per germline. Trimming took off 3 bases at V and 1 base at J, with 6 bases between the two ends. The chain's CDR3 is CSVEHLNYGYTF. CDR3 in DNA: TGCAGCGTTGAGCACCTTAACTATGGCTACACCTTC.

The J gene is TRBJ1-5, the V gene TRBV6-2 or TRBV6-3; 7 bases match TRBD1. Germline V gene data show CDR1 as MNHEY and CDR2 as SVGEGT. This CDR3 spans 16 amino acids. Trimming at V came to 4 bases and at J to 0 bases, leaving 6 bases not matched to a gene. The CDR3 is CASSSWTGPSNQPQHF. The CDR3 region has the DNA TGTGCCAGCAGTTCCTGGACAGGTCCTAGCAATCAGCCCCAGCATTTT.

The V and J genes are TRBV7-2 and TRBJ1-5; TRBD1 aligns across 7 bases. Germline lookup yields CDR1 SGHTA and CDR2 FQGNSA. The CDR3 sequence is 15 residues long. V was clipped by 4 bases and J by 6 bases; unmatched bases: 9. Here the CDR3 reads CASSSGTARSQPQHF. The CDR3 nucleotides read TGTGCCAGCAGCTCCGGGACAGCACGTAGTCAGCCCCAGCATTTT. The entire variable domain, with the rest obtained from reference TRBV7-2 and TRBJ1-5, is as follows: GAGVSQSPSNKVTEKGKDVELRCDPISGHTALYWYRQSLGQGLEFLIYFQGNSAPDKSGLPSDRFSAERTGGSVSTLTIQRTQQEDSAVYLCASSSGTARSQPQHFGDGTRLSIL.

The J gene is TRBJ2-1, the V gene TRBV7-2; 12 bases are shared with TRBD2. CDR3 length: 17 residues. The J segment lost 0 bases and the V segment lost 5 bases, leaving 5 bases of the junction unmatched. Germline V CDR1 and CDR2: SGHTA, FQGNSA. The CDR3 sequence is CASSRKTSGSSYNEQFF. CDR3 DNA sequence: TGTGCCAGCAGCCGAAAGACTAGCGGGAGCTCCTACAATGAGCAGTTCTTC.